Listed below are T cell receptor beta chains from one sample, sequenced in a study of OX40 agonist ivuxolimab in advanced cancers. Sequenced by immunoSEQ multiplex PCR; TCRdb stores in-frame clones only, minus some. The sample includes some 35,000 clones, around three quarters of them seen just once. Specimen: CD4+ or CD8+ T cells sorted from blood, collected in a trial of the OX40 agonist ivuxolimab. These receptors were obtained from an adult with an advanced solid tumor such as melanoma, head and neck, liver or kidney cancer. Each CDR3 is given with its conserved first and last residue. A D gene is named only where the DNA matches it firmly. The size of a clone is reported for some rows only, either as once, few or many, or as a class for expanded clones.

DNA: TGTGCCAGCAGCTTAGATGGGACACCCTATGGCTACACCTTC
CDR3: CASSLDGTPYGYTF
J: TRBJ1-2
size: .
D: .
V: TRBV7-9

DNA: TGTGCCAGCAGTGAATTTGGGAATTCTGGGGCCAACGTCCTGACTTTC
CDR3: CASSEFGNSGANVLTF
J: TRBJ2-6
size: .
D: .
V: TRBV2

DNA: TGTGCCAGCAGCCCAATCCCGGGACAGGGCGGTAGGGAGACCCAGTACTTC
CDR3: CASSPIPGQGGRETQYF
J: TRBJ2-5
size: once
D: TRBD1
V: TRBV7-9

DNA: TGTGCCAGCAGCTTTGAAGACTTTCAGCCCCAGCATTTT
CDR3: CASSFEDFQPQHF
J: TRBJ1-5
size: .
D: .
V: TRBV7-9

DNA: TGTGCCAGTAGTATTGGGGGGGACACCGGGGAGCTGTTTTTT
CDR3: CASSIGGDTGELFF
J: TRBJ2-2
size: .
D: TRBD2
V: TRBV19

DNA: TGTGCCAGCAGTTTACAGCGGACAGCCTACGAGCAGTACTTC
CDR3: CASSLQRTAYEQYF
J: TRBJ2-7
size: .
D: .
V: TRBV28

DNA: TGTGCCAGCAGCTTAACCACTTACTCTGGAAACACCATATATTTT
CDR3: CASSLTTYSGNTIYF
J: TRBJ1-3
size: .
D: .
V: TRBV7-4

DNA: TGTGCCAGCAGCCCTAGCCGGGGGAACACTGAAGCTTTCTTT
CDR3: CASSPSRGNTEAFF
J: TRBJ1-1
size: few
D: .
V: TRBV9

DNA: TGTGCCAGCAGTGAGAGTCGGCCAGGGGGTTCACCCCTCCACTTT
CDR3: CASSESRPGGSPLHF
J: TRBJ1-6
size: .
D: TRBD1
V: TRBV2

DNA: TGCGCCAGCAGCTTGGCGGGGGGAGTATCTGAAGCTTTCTTT
CDR3: CASSLAGGVSEAFF
J: TRBJ1-1
size: .
D: .
V: TRBV5-1

DNA: TGTGCCAGCAGCGGGGGGGAGGACATTCTACAGGGTTCACCCCTCCACTTT
CDR3: CASSGGEDILQGSPLHF
J: TRBJ1-6
size: .
D: .
V: TRBV5-4

DNA: TGTGCCAGCAGCTTAACCACTTACTCTGGAAACACCATATATTTT
CDR3: CASSLTTYSGNTIYF
J: TRBJ1-3
size: .
D: .
V: TRBV9

DNA: TGCGCCAGCAGTCAATCTTGGGCGCCCCAGCATTTT
CDR3: CASSQSWAPQHF
J: TRBJ1-5
size: .
D: .
V: TRBV23-1

DNA: TGTGCCAGCAGCTTAGCGCCCGGGGGTGGCAGGGGGCCGTTGGGTTATGGCTACACCTTC
CDR3: CASSLAPGGGRGPLGYGYTF
J: TRBJ1-2
size: .
D: TRBD1
V: TRBV7-2

DNA: TGTGCCATCGGTGGTGGTGAGACCCAGTACTTC
CDR3: CAIGGGETQYF
J: TRBJ2-5
size: few
D: .
V: TRBV10-3

DNA: TGTGCCAGCAGGAGGGGTTACACTGAAGCTTTCTTT
CDR3: CASRRGYTEAFF
J: TRBJ1-1
size: .
D: .
V: TRBV6-1

DNA: TGTGCCAGCAGCGCGACTAGAGGGATGAACACTGAAGCTTTCTTT
CDR3: CASSATRGMNTEAFF
J: TRBJ1-1
size: .
D: .
V: TRBV2

DNA: TGCGCCAGCAGCGTGGGAAGCCGGGGTGAAAAACTGTTTTTT
CDR3: CASSVGSRGEKLFF
J: TRBJ1-4
size: .
D: .
V: TRBV5-1

DNA: TGTGCCAGCAGCCACAAGGACTATGGCTACACCTTC
CDR3: CASSHKDYGYTF
J: TRBJ1-2
size: .
D: .
V: TRBV6-5

DNA: TGCGCCAGCAGCACGTACACCGGGGAGCTGTTTTTT
CDR3: CASSTYTGELFF
J: TRBJ2-2
size: .
D: .
V: TRBV5-1

DNA: TGCGCCAGCAGAGGGTCAGGGGGCTTGACTGAAGCTTTCTTT
CDR3: CASRGSGGLTEAFF
J: TRBJ1-1
size: .
D: TRBD1
V: TRBV5-1

DNA: TGTGCCACCAGGGACATCGGCCATCAGCCCCAGCATTTT
CDR3: CATRDIGHQPQHF
J: TRBJ1-5
size: .
D: .
V: TRBV10-3

DNA: TGTGCCAGCAGTTCCGGGTATAGCAATCAGCCCCAGCATTTT
CDR3: CASSSGYSNQPQHF
J: TRBJ1-5
size: .
D: .
V: TRBV27

DNA: TGTGCCAGCAGCCCCGGGACAAGGAATGAAAAACTGTTTTTT
CDR3: CASSPGTRNEKLFF
J: TRBJ1-4
size: once
D: .
V: TRBV7-9

DNA: TGTGCCAGCAGCAACACCAGAACTAGTGAAGCTTTCTTT
CDR3: CASSNTRTSEAFF
J: TRBJ1-1
size: .
D: .
V: TRBV7-9

DNA: TGTGCCAGCAGTTACTCGATCGGGTGGGATACGCAGTATTTT
CDR3: CASSYSIGWDTQYF
J: TRBJ2-3
size: .
D: .
V: TRBV6-5

DNA: TGTGCCAGCAGCTTAAAGACAGATACGCAGTATTTT
CDR3: CASSLKTDTQYF
J: TRBJ2-3
size: .
D: .
V: TRBV13

DNA: TGTGCCAGCAGCCGACAGGGTTTCTCTGGAAACACCATATATTTT
CDR3: CASSRQGFSGNTIYF
J: TRBJ1-3
size: .
D: TRBD1
V: TRBV14

DNA: TGTGCCAGCAGCTTAGCGAGTGGAGGGACTAAACAACTCCTCTATGGCTACACCTTC
CDR3: CASSLASGGTKQLLYGYTF
J: TRBJ1-2
size: few
D: .
V: TRBV7-9

DNA: TGTGCCAGCAGCTTTTCGGGAATTGGGGCCAACGTCCTGACTTTC
CDR3: CASSFSGIGANVLTF
J: TRBJ2-6
size: .
D: .
V: TRBV11-2

DNA: TGCGCCAGCAGTGAGCGGGGAAAAGAGACCCAGTACTTC
CDR3: CASSERGKETQYF
J: TRBJ2-5
size: .
D: .
V: TRBV10-2

DNA: TGTGCCAGCAGCTTAACTAGCGGGGGCTTCAATGAGCAGTTCTTC
CDR3: CASSLTSGGFNEQFF
J: TRBJ2-1
size: .
D: TRBD2
V: TRBV7-9

DNA: TGTGCCAGCAGCTTAGGGCCACATCAGCCCCAGCATTTT
CDR3: CASSLGPHQPQHF
J: TRBJ1-5
size: .
D: .
V: TRBV7-3

DNA: TGTGCCAGCTCACGTGAGGAGTCATACGAGCAGTACTTC
CDR3: CASSREESYEQYF
J: TRBJ2-7
size: .
D: .
V: TRBV18

DNA: TGTGCCAGCAGTTTATCAAGGGTGTTCCACGAGCAGTACTTC
CDR3: CASSLSRVFHEQYF
J: TRBJ2-7
size: .
D: .
V: TRBV27

DNA: TGTGCCAGCAGCTTAGATAGGGGAAACACCATATATTTT
CDR3: CASSLDRGNTIYF
J: TRBJ1-3
size: .
D: .
V: TRBV11-2

DNA: TGCGCCAGCAGCTTGGCCGGATCCTACGAGCAGTACTTC
CDR3: CASSLAGSYEQYF
J: TRBJ2-7
size: .
D: .
V: TRBV5-1

DNA: TGCAGTGCTTGGGGGGACTATGGCTACACCTTC
CDR3: CSAWGDYGYTF
J: TRBJ1-2
size: .
D: .
V: TRBV20-1

DNA: TGTGCCAGCGGCCTGGGGGGTAAGGGTTCACCCCTCCACTTT
CDR3: CASGLGGKGSPLHF
J: TRBJ1-6
size: .
D: .
V: TRBV25-1